The 18 T cell receptor beta chains presented below share a single source sample, sequenced in a study of CD8+ T cells in alopecia areata. Extraction of RNA preceded its reverse transcription into cDNA, which served as the sequencing template. Assay used: immunoSEQ multiplex PCR; TCRdb lists only in-frame clones, some missing. There are more than 95,000 clones in the sample; 80% to 90% occur only once, and around 10% lies in the top ten. The treatment: oral pan-JAK inhibitor, 5-10 mg twice daily. Sequenced here: CD8+ T cells sorted from blood, sampled between weeks 30 and 35, from a patient treated with tofacitinib. These receptors were collected from a human donor with alopecia areata.

The chain recombines TRBV9 with TRBJ2-1; D possibly corresponds to TRBD1 (5 bases). Germline CDR1 SGDLS, CDR2 YYNGEE. This CDR3 has 12 amino acids. V dropped 3 bases and J dropped 7 bases, with 8 bases sitting between them. The CDR3 protein is CASSEDSNEQFF. CDR3 sequence (DNA): TGTGCCAGCAGCGAAGACAGTAATGAGCAGTTCTTC.

This clone was counted a single time. The V call is TRBV27, the J call TRBJ2-4; the D gene could be TRBD1 or TRBD2 (5 bases each). Per germline, CDR1 MNHEY and CDR2 SMNVEV (reference sequence). The CDR3 runs to 13 residues. V shed 6 bases and J shed 11 bases, with 17 bases lying between them. CDR3 sequence: CASRPTGAVLQYF. The CDR3 DNA follows: TGTGCCAGCAGGCCCACCGGGGCCGTTCTTCAGTACTTC.

The CDR3 sequence: CASAPLPGDTQYF. The CDR3 nucleotides are TGTGCCAGCGCCCCCCTACCAGGAGATACGCAGTATTTT. The chain joins TRBV6-5 to TRBJ2-3, with unresolved D. This CDR3 comprises 13 residues. Trimming removed 8 bases at V and 5 bases at J, with 14 bases between. Germline V gene data show CDR1 as MNHEY and CDR2 as SVGAGI.

This sequence joins TRBV27 and TRBJ2-1; 10 bases align to TRBD2. The length of the CDR3 is 17 residues. CDR1 and CDR2 from the germline V gene are MNHEY and SMNVEV (reference sequence). J gave up 4 bases and V 0 bases, and 6 bases lay outside the gene matches. CDR3 region: CASSLSSSGRVYNEQFF. The CDR3 DNA reads TGTGCCAGCAGTTTATCGTCAAGCGGGAGGGTGTACAATGAGCAGTTCTTC.

The rearrangement joins TRBV6-5 to TRBJ2-1, with TRBD2 matching over 7 bases. This CDR3 region has 14 residues. The germline V gene has CDR1 MNHEY and CDR2 SVGAGI. Germline trimming cut 2 bases from V and 8 bases from J; bases unmatched to any gene: 6. CDR3 nucleotide sequence: TGTGCCAGCAGTTACCGTCCTAGCGGTGATGAGCAGTTCTTC. This translates into CASSYRPSGDEQFF.

The gene calls are TRBV25-1 and TRBJ1-5; unclear D gene. The germline V gene encodes CDR1 MGHDK and CDR2 SYGVNS. V was clipped by 0 bases and J by 4 bases, with 7 bases between them. This CDR3 spans 14 amino acids. In DNA form, the CDR3 reads TGTGCCAGCAGTGAATACGGAGGTAATCAGCCCCAGCATTTT. Its protein is CASSEYGGNQPQHF.

This clone has only one observation. The chain couples TRBV30 to TRBJ1-1; D might be TRBD1 (6 bases). The germline V gene encodes CDR1 GTSNPN and CDR2 SVGIG (reference sequence). Trimming took off 4 bases at V and 6 bases at J, with 6 bases between the two ends. The CDR3 spans 10 residues. The CDR3 protein is CAWKGAEAFF. CDR3 nucleotide sequence: TGTGCCTGGAAGGGGGCTGAAGCTTTCTTT. Drawing the rest from reference TRBV30 and TRBJ1-1, the complete variable domain is SQTIHQWPATLVQPVGSPLSLECTVEGTSNPNLYWYRQAAGRGLQLLFYSVGIGQISSEVPQNLSASRPQDRQFILSSKKLLLSDSGFYLCAWKGAEAFFGQGTRLTVV.

V usage is TRBV27 and J usage is TRBJ2-2; 9 positions match TRBD1. CDR1 MNHEY and CDR2 SMNVEV come from the germline V gene (reference sequence). The CDR3 is 14 residues long. The V segment lost 4 bases and the J segment 7 bases; nucleotides outside the gene matches: 4. CDR3 DNA: TGTGCCAGCAGTTCCGGGACAGGGTTCGGGGAGCTGTTTTTT. Its translation: CASSSGTGFGELFF.

Notes on this clone: The same CDR3 arises from other DNA sequences in this sample as well. The chain employs TRBV5-1 and TRBJ2-1, with 11 bases aligning to TRBD1. CDR1 is SGHRS and CDR2 is YFSETQ in the germline V gene. V gave up 4 bases and J gave up 7 bases; unmatched junction bases: 4. The CDR3 extends over 14 amino acids. The CDR3 loop is CASSIGTGGNEQFF. Written as DNA, the CDR3 is TGCGCCAGCAGCATAGGGACAGGGGGGAATGAGCAGTTCTTC.

The chain links TRBV6-6 to TRBJ1-6; no reliable D call. Germline CDR1 reads MNHNY; CDR2 reads SVGAGI (reference sequence). The CDR3 runs to 14 residues. The V end was cut by 6 bases, the J end by 9 bases, with 15 bases between. This CDR3 reads CASRLEGLSSPLHF. CDR3 DNA sequence: TGTGCCAGCAGACTCGAGGGCTTGAGTTCACCCCTCCACTTT.

This chain joins TRBV18 and TRBJ2-2; TRBD1 matches at 9 bases. Germline V CDR1 and CDR2: KGHSH, LQKENI. Unmatched junction bases numbered 3, after V lost 0 bases and J lost 4 bases. The CDR3 contains 16 residues. The CDR3 loop is CASSPPGTGSTGELFF. CDR3 nucleotide sequence: TGTGCCAGCTCACCACCGGGGACAGGGAGCACCGGGGAGCTGTTTTTT.

This chain connects TRBV5-1 to TRBJ2-7; the D call may be TRBD1 or TRBD2 (5 bases each). Germline CDR1 reads SGHRS; CDR2 reads YFSETQ. CDR3 length: 15 residues. V lost 0 bases and J lost 4, with 14 bases in between. The chain's CDR3 is CASSLVQGPTYEQYF. The CDR3 nucleotides read TGCGCCAGCAGCTTGGTGCAGGGACCGACATACGAGCAGTACTTC.

The CDR3 nucleotides read TGTGCCAGCAGCTCAGGACTAGCGGGAGCTGGTGGGGGCACAGATACGCAGTATTTT. Its translation: CASSSGLAGAGGGTDTQYF. The chain couples TRBV7-9 to TRBJ2-3, with 13 bases identical to TRBD2. This CDR3 has 19 amino acids. Trimming took 4 bases from V and 1 from J; bases not matched to a gene: 11. CDR1 is SEHNR, CDR2 FQNEAQ, per germline (reference sequence).

The V and J genes are TRBV5-1 and TRBJ1-1; D gene ambiguous. In germline, CDR1 is SGHRS, CDR2 YFSETQ. The V and J ends lost 0 bases and 1 base respectively, with 7 bases between them. The CDR3 length is 14 residues. The chain's CDR3 is CASSLGTGNTEAFF. As DNA, the CDR3 is TGCGCCAGCAGCTTGGGAACGGGGAACACTGAAGCTTTCTTT.

The CDR3 DNA reads as TGTGCCAGCAGACTGAACACCGGGGAGCTGTTTTTT. This codes for CASRLNTGELFF. The rearrangement links TRBV14 to TRBJ2-2; unclear D gene. Germline V gene sequence: CDR1 SGHDN, CDR2 FVKESK. The V gene lost 6 bases and the J gene lost 1 base, with 3 bases spanning the gap. The length of the CDR3 is 12 residues. Combining the CDR3 with reference TRBV14 and TRBJ2-2 gives the whole variable domain EAGVTQFPSHSVIEKGQTVTLRCDPISGHDNLYWYRRVMGKEIKFLLHFVKESKQDESGMPNNRFLAERTGGTYSTLKVQPAELEDSGVYFCASRLNTGELFFGEGSRLTVL.

The rearrangement links TRBV9 to TRBJ2-2; the D gene is possibly TRBD2 (6 bases). Trimming removed 4 bases from V and 6 bases from J, with 10 bases in between. Looked up from germline, CDR1 is SGDLS and CDR2 is YYNGEE. The CDR3 totals 13 residues. As DNA, the CDR3 is TGTGCCAGCAGCCGCGGGGCGGCCGGGGAGCTGTTTTTT. It is translated as CASSRGAAGELFF.

This chain uses TRBV7-9 with TRBJ2-7; perhaps D is TRBD1 or TRBD2 (5 bases each). V was clipped by 7 bases and J by 7 bases, with 26 bases between them. This CDR3 is built from 16 residues. Germline V gene lookup returns CDR1 SEHNR and CDR2 FQNEAQ (reference sequence). The CDR3 DNA reads TGTGCCAGCACCGGCGTTGAGGGCAGGGAGTTAGGGGAGCAGTACTTC. Translated, it gives CASTGVEGRELGEQYF.

The chain joins TRBV5-4 to TRBJ1-1; a possible D gene is TRBD1 (6 bases). This CDR3 is 17 amino acids long. CDR1 is SGHNT and CDR2 is YYREEE in the germline V gene (reference sequence). V lost 2 bases and J 5 bases, leaving 22 bases between the germline ends. CDR3 amino acids: CASSFNRRTAGVTEAFF. In DNA form, the CDR3 reads TGTGCCAGCAGCTTTAACCGTCGGACAGCAGGTGTAACTGAAGCTTTCTTT.